Listed below are T cell receptor beta chains from one sample, sequenced in a study of CD8+ T cells in alopecia areata. The assay was immunoSEQ multiplex PCR, and TCRdb's table has in-frame clones only and misses some. The sample carries some 170,000 clones, roughly 60% recorded once. Sequenced here: CD4+ T cells sorted from blood, sampled at week 0. These receptors were collected from a human donor with alopecia areata. The CDR3 runs from the conserved cysteine through the conserved F or W. D genes are given only for firm matches. Not every row has a clone size; where given, it reads once, few, many or a size class.

TRBV9,.,.,TRBJ1-6,TGTGCCAGCAGCGCGACAGGCAATTCACCCCTCCACTTT,CASSATGNSPLHF
TRBV18,few,TRBD1,TRBJ1-2,TGTGCCAGCTCACCATCGGAACAGGGGGCTCAGGGCTACACCTTC,CASSPSEQGAQGYTF
TRBV7-2,few,.,TRBJ1-2,TGTGCCAGCAGCTCCCAAGGGGCGGTAGGCTATGGCTACACCTTC,CASSSQGAVGYGYTF
TRBV27,few,.,TRBJ2-1,TGTGCCAGCAGTTTACTCCGTGGGGAGCAGTTCTTC,CASSLLRGEQFF
TRBV27,.,TRBD1,TRBJ2-1,TGTGCCAGCAGAGCCAGAACCGGGACAGGGTTTTACAATGAGCAGTTCTTC,CASRARTGTGFYNEQFF
TRBV20-1,.,.,TRBJ1-1,TGCAGTGCTAGAGATCAAGTTGGGGCTTTCTTT,CSARDQVGAFF
TRBV15,few,.,TRBJ1-1,TGTGCCACCAGCAGAGGGACAGCGAACACTGAAGCTTTCTTT,CATSRGTANTEAFF
TRBV30,.,.,TRBJ1-1,TGTGCCTGGAGTCAACAGGTCCGTTTCTTT,CAWSQQVRFF
TRBV11-2,.,.,TRBJ2-1,TGTGCCAGCAGCCCGTTAGCGATTATCTACAATGAGCAGTTCTTC,CASSPLAIIYNEQFF
TRBV27,.,.,TRBJ1-1,TGTGCCAGCAGTCCAACGGGGCGGGGGCGGGAAGCTTTCTTT,CASSPTGRGREAFF
TRBV30,.,TRBD1,TRBJ2-5,TGTGCCTGGAGTGGATCGGACAGGGGCCTTACGGAGACCCAGTACTTC,CAWSGSDRGLTETQYF
TRBV30,few,TRBD1,TRBJ2-7,TGTGCCCGAGGACAGGGGGACGAGCAGTACTTC,CARGQGDEQYF
TRBV5-1,.,.,TRBJ2-1,TGCGCCAGCAGCTGGGGGTTCGGACGGAACAATGAGCAGTTCTTC,CASSWGFGRNNEQFF
TRBV4-3,.,.,TRBJ1-5,TGCGCCAGCAGCCGGGGGGTAAGGGATCAGCCCCAGCATTTT,CASSRGVRDQPQHF
TRBV28,.,.,TRBJ2-3,TGTGCCAGCAGTTTACCCCAGTTCACAGATACGCAGTATTTT,CASSLPQFTDTQYF
TRBV29-1,.,.,TRBJ2-7,TGCAGCGTGGGGGAGGAGGAGCAGTACTTC,CSVGEEEQYF
TRBV29-1,.,TRBD1,TRBJ2-3,TGCAGCGTTGAAGGTCACAGGGGGCTAATAGATACGCAGTATTTT,CSVEGHRGLIDTQYF
TRBV9,.,.,TRBJ2-5,TGTGCCAGCAGCCAGCCGGGAGAGACCCAGTACTTC,CASSQPGETQYF
TRBV25-1,.,.,TRBJ2-2,TGTGCCAGCACCCAAAGGGGCGGCGGGGAGCTGTTTTTT,CASTQRGGGELFF
TRBV6-6,few,TRBD1,TRBJ2-7,TGTGCCAGCAGTACCGGGACAGTGTACGAGCAGTACTTC,CASSTGTVYEQYF
TRBV30,.,TRBD1,TRBJ2-7,TGTGCCTGGAAACAGGGGTACGAGCAGTACTTC,CAWKQGYEQYF
TRBV15,.,TRBD1,TRBJ2-3,TGTGCCCTAGTCGGGACAGGGGCAGATACGCAGTATTTT,CALVGTGADTQYF
TRBV6-5,few,.,TRBJ2-1,TGTGCCAGCAGACGCGGGGTGGAGGACAATGAGCAGTTCTTC,CASRRGVEDNEQFF
TRBV10-3,.,.,TRBJ1-4,TGTGCCATCAGCGGACGGCAGAATGAAAAACTGTTTTTT,CAISGRQNEKLFF
TRBV7-2,once,TRBD1,TRBJ1-1,TGTGCCAGCAGCTTTATGGACAGGGAGAACACTGAAGCTTTCTTT,CASSFMDRENTEAFF
TRBV5-6,.,.,TRBJ1-5,TGTGCCAGCAGCGGGATTAAGACAGAATACAGGGATAGCAATCAGCCCCAGCATTTT,CASSGIKTEYRDSNQPQHF
TRBV2,.,TRBD1,TRBJ1-1,TGTGCCAGCAGAGCAGAATCAGGGGGCGCGAATGAAGCTTTCTTT,CASRAESGGANEAFF
TRBV19,.,.,TRBJ2-6,TGTGCCAGTAGTATTACCGTCTCTGGGGCCAACGTCCTGACTTTC,CASSITVSGANVLTF
TRBV5-6,.,TRBD1,TRBJ2-5,TGTGCCAGCAGCTTAGGACAGGGACAAGGGGAGACCCAGTACTTC,CASSLGQGQGETQYF
TRBV2,few,.,TRBJ1-6,TGTGCCAGCAGGGACTTTACAGGGTACTCACCCCTCCACTTT,CASRDFTGYSPLHF
TRBV7-2,few,.,TRBJ1-1,TGTGCCAGCAGTCGAGACCCAAGGGACACTGAAGCTTTCTTT,CASSRDPRDTEAFF
TRBV5-1,many,.,TRBJ2-1,TGCGCCAGCAGCTTGAGCTTGCAATCCTACAATGAGCAGTTCTTC,CASSLSLQSYNEQFF
TRBV9,.,TRBD1,TRBJ2-2,TGTGCCAGCAGCCCCCGACAGGGCGCCGGGGAGCTGTTTTTT,CASSPRQGAGELFF
TRBV5-6,.,.,TRBJ2-7,TGTGCCAGCAGCTCCCCAGGGTCCTACGAGCAGTACTTC,CASSSPGSYEQYF
TRBV5-6,.,.,TRBJ2-7,TGTGCCAGCAGCTTGGTTGCGGACTACGAGCAGTACTTC,CASSLVADYEQYF
TRBV20-1,.,.,TRBJ1-1,TGCAGTGCTAGTACACCTTCTGAAGCTTTCTTT,CSASTPSEAFF
TRBV28,.,.,TRBJ2-4,TGTGCCAGCAGTTTCCGGGGGGCAACCAAAAACATTCAGTACTTC,CASSFRGATKNIQYF
TRBV29-1,.,.,TRBJ1-2,TGCAGCGTGAGGACGCTCCTTGGGTATGGCTACACCTTC,CSVRTLLGYGYTF
TRBV4-3,.,.,TRBJ2-1,TGCGCCAGCAGCCAAGCTGGAAATGAGCAGTTCTTC,CASSQAGNEQFF
TRBV5-6,.,.,TRBJ2-3,TGTGCCAGCAGCGCGGAGGTGGCAACGCAGTATTTT,CASSAEVATQYF
TRBV30,.,.,TRBJ1-6,TGTGCCTGGAGACATCCCAATTCACCCCTCCACTTT,CAWRHPNSPLHF
TRBV27,once,TRBD1,TRBJ1-2,TGTGCCAGCCGCAGGGGGAACTATGGCTACACCTTC,CASRRGNYGYTF
TRBV30,few,.,TRBJ1-4,TGTGCCTGGAGTCCAGGACAGCCTAATGAAAAACTGTTTTTT,CAWSPGQPNEKLFF
TRBV13,.,TRBD2,TRBJ2-7,TGTGCCAGCACCCTAACTAGCGGGGGGTCTCGAGAGCAGTACTTC,CASTLTSGGSREQYF
TRBV29-1,.,.,TRBJ1-2,TGCAGCGTTGCCGTGGGGATCGAGGATGGCTACACCTTC,CSVAVGIEDGYTF
TRBV30,.,.,TRBJ1-5,TGTGCCTGGAGTGTTGGGCAGCTCAATCAGCCCCAGCATTTT,CAWSVGQLNQPQHF
TRBV7-2,.,.,TRBJ2-7,TGTGCCAGCAGCTTTGACTCAGCGGGCTCCTACGAGCAGTACTTC,CASSFDSAGSYEQYF
TRBV29-1,.,.,TRBJ2-1,TGCAGCGTAGTGCCTAACAGAAACAATGAGCAGTTCTTC,CSVVPNRNNEQFF
TRBV29-1,.,.,TRBJ2-7,TGCAGCGTTGAAGAGAGGGGCAGGGCCCCCTACGAGCAGTACTTC,CSVEERGRAPYEQYF
TRBV29-1,few,.,TRBJ2-7,TGCAGCGTTGTGGCAGGGATCTACGAGCAGTACTTC,CSVVAGIYEQYF
TRBV25-1,once,.,TRBJ1-1,TGTGCCAGCCGGATCAACGATGGGGCAAACACTGAAGCTTTCTTT,CASRINDGANTEAFF
TRBV29-1,.,TRBD1,TRBJ2-7,TGCAGCGTTGAAGGCCCCGGGACAGCTGGATACGAGCAGTACTTC,CSVEGPGTAGYEQYF
TRBV11-2,many,TRBD2,TRBJ2-1,TGTGCCAGCAGAAATTCTCGGGGGGGCCGTTTCAATGAGCAGTTCTTC,CASRNSRGGRFNEQFF
TRBV7-2,few,TRBD1,TRBJ2-7,TGTGCCAGCAGCTTAGCATCGGGACAGGGGATCTACGAGCAGTACTTC,CASSLASGQGIYEQYF
TRBV9,.,.,TRBJ1-1,TGTGCCAGCAGCGTAGGAGACACTGAAGCTTTCTTT,CASSVGDTEAFF
TRBV30,.,.,TRBJ1-6,TGTGCCTGGAGTGTAGGACCTTCCGCGGATCCCCTCCACTTT,CAWSVGPSADPLHF
TRBV19,.,.,TRBJ2-5,TGTGCCAGTAGTATAGTTCTGGGAGAGACCCAGTACTTC,CASSIVLGETQYF
TRBV4-3,.,.,TRBJ2-7,TGCGCCAGCAGCCAAGATGGGACTCGTCCCTACGAGCAGTACTTC,CASSQDGTRPYEQYF
TRBV20-1,.,.,TRBJ2-5,TGCAGTGCTAGTCTACAAGAGACCCAGTACTTC,CSASLQETQYF